The sequence of this T cell receptor beta chain was determined in a study of T cell repertoires in cytomegalovirus infection (dated by TCRdb to the late 2010s). As for the study more broadly: Recently identified HLA-C-restricted CMV epitopes, whose presentation resists viral immunomodulation, were targeted by peptide stimulations together with well-studied HLA-B-restricted epitopes. Because public TCR beta signatures pointed to carriage of CMV infection together with the matching HLA type, the HLA type of each donor mattered for the analysis. Study-level results and caveats: In both this cohort and an independent cohort of some 380 donors, the cumulative frequency of public TCR beta family members distinguished carriers of CMV infection plus the relevant HLA type. In the ex vivo response, HLA-C-restricted CMV-specific TCR beta clonotypes were dominant, and in two of eight donors the single most frequent clonotype came from this HLA-C-restricted group.

Taken from the germline V gene, the CDR1 and CDR2 loops are SGHRS and YFSETQ. The V end loses 4 bases and the J end loses 8 bases, and a stretch of 15 bases separates them. From the cysteine up to the phenylalanine, the CDR3 has a length of 13 residues. Kept here is only the CDR3 DNA, which spans 39 bases and is read in frame from base 1. With respect to this clonotype: Its antigen is currently not known. Base quality data are lacking; no much larger clone is found one base away.

TCRdb shows the sequencer as Illumina HiSeq 1500. TCRdb handled the public reads itself, with Q25 trimming in fastp and clone calling in MiXCR, and kept productive beta chains. A single entry per CDR3 protein holds the most common genes and DNA from its merged rows. The sample yields around 71,000 distinct CDR3 sequences; 20% to 25% were counted once. The ten most abundant clones make up approximately 68% of the sample. In light of the paper, this sample's treatment or condition label describes: in vitro stimulation with specific CMV peptide epitopes to enrich CMV-specific T cells. The V and J segments used are TRBV5-1 and TRBJ1-1; TRBD1 is a possible D gene, resting on 6 matching bases. The TCR sequence derives from a human donor in good health (CMV status not recorded). Some clones in this sample may be carry-over from other donors' samples. Sequenced here: CD8+ T cells from cultured PBMCs, sampled from culture after CMV antigen stimulation. The CDR3 region: CASSQTWTAEAFF. DNA sequence: TGCGCCAGCAGCCAGACGTGGACAGCAGAAGCTTTCTTT.